This passage covers 17 T cell receptor beta chains from one sample sequenced in a study of cytomegalovirus exposure and HLA in healthy donors. The primer mix had 60 Vbeta and 13 Jbeta primers. Data came from immunoSEQ multiplex PCR; TCRdb stores just in-frame clones and leaves some out. The data hold 95,000 to 100,000 clones, with approximately 71% observed a single time. Sequencing was done on a sample of PBMCs. The receptors originated from a female donor in good health and CMV-seronegative.

The V gene is TRBV6-5, the J gene TRBJ1-2; D might be TRBD1 (6 bases). The germline CDR1 and CDR2 sequences are MNHEY and SVGAGI. The CDR3 loop spans 10 amino acids. CDR3 in amino acids: CVTGKDGYTF. The CDR3 region has the DNA TGTGTTACAGGGAAAGATGGCTACACCTTC.

The rearrangement links TRBV5-6 to TRBJ2-7; 11 bases map to TRBD2. CDR1 and CDR2 (germline): SGHDT, YYEEEE. This CDR3 contains 15 residues. Trimming removed 2 bases from V and 2 bases from J; junction bases left unmatched: 3. The CDR3, as DNA: TGTGCCAGCAGCTTTCCGGGACTAGCGGCCTACGAGCAGTACTTC. It specifies CASSFPGLAAYEQYF. Full variable domain (outside the CDR3, taken from reference TRBV5-6 and TRBJ2-7): DAGVTQSPTHLIKTRGQQVTLRCSPKSGHDTVSWYQQALGQGPQFIFQYYEEEERQRGNFPDRFSGHQFPNYSSELNVNALLLGDSALYLCASSFPGLAAYEQYFGPGTRLTVT.

This chain joins TRBV5-1 and TRBJ2-1; TRBD2 aligns across 16 bases. This CDR3 is 19 amino acids long. With 4 bases clipped from V and 6 bases from J, the junction kept 13 bases outside the gene matches. Per germline, CDR1 SGHRS and CDR2 YFSETQ. As DNA, the CDR3 is TGCGCCAGCAGCACCACCGGGACTAGCGGGGGGGCCAGGTCCAATGAGCAGTTCTTC. The encoded protein is CASSTTGTSGGARSNEQFF.

The V and J genes are TRBV28 and TRBJ2-6, with 8 bases that match TRBD1. The CDR3 runs 15 residues. CDR1 MDHEN and CDR2 SYDVKM come from the germline V gene. J lost 2 bases, V lost 6 bases, and 3 bases had no gene match. CDR3 region: CASSTDRAGANVLTF. The CDR3 nucleotides read TGTGCCAGCAGCACGGACAGGGCTGGGGCCAACGTCCTGACTTTC. Drawing the rest from reference TRBV28 and TRBJ2-6, the complete variable domain is DVKVTQSSRYLVKRTGEKVFLECVQDMDHENMFWYRQDPGLGLRLIYFSYDVKMKEKGDIPEGYSVSREKKERFSLILESASTNQTSMYLCASSTDRAGANVLTFGAGSRLTVL.

This clone was found once. This chain uses TRBV6-5 with TRBJ2-1; perhaps TRBD2 as D (5 bases). This CDR3 comprises 15 residues. Germline-derived CDR1 and CDR2 are MNHEY and SVGAGI. V shed 5 bases and J shed 1 base, with 12 bases lying between them. The CDR3 is CASSARGGSYNEQFF. Here the CDR3 DNA reads TGTGCCAGCAGTGCCCGAGGCGGGTCCTACAATGAGCAGTTCTTC.

The V and J genes are TRBV2 and TRBJ1-5, with TRBD1 as a possible D gene (6 bases). Germline CDR1 reads SNHLY; CDR2 reads FYNNEI. V lost 6 bases, J lost 4 bases, and 16 bases lay in between. CDR3 length: 15 amino acids. CDR3 nucleotides: TGTGCCAGCAGGGCCAGGGGTACCGGGAATCAGCCCCAGCATTTT. This gives the protein CASRARGTGNQPQHF.

This clone was picked up a small number of times. V is TRBV7-9 and J is TRBJ2-7; D is unclear. Germline V gene data show CDR1 as SEHNR and CDR2 as FQNEAQ (reference sequence). The CDR3 contains 14 residues. V was cut by 7 bases and J by 1 base, with 14 bases left in between. CDR3 sequence (DNA): TGTGCCAGCACTCCCGCAGGATTTTCCTACGAGCAGTACTTC. Residues: CASTPAGFSYEQYF.

This chain links TRBV28 with TRBJ1-1; D is ambiguous. Looked up from germline, CDR1 is MDHEN and CDR2 is SYDVKM. CDR3 length: 14 residues. The V gene lost 1 base and the J gene lost 4 bases, with 10 bases spanning the gap. CDR3 loop: CASSLFRESTEAFF. For the CDR3, the DNA is TGTGCCAGCAGTTTATTTCGGGAGTCCACTGAAGCTTTCTTT.

This rearrangement joins TRBV27 to TRBJ1-2, with 7 positions matching TRBD1. V was clipped by 10 bases and J by 4 bases; unmatched bases: 15. The CDR3 totals 15 residues. The germline CDR1 and CDR2 sequences are MNHEY and SMNVEV (reference sequence). The CDR3 is CATVGMWTGFYGYTF. CDR3 bases: TGTGCCACCGTAGGGATGTGGACAGGATTCTATGGCTACACCTTC.

V usage is TRBV6-5 and J usage is TRBJ2-3, with 7 bases matching TRBD2. The CDR3 runs to 16 residues. The V gene's germline CDR1 is MNHEY and CDR2 SVGAGI. V dropped 0 bases and J dropped 2; count of bases not matched to a gene: 5. The DNA of the CDR3 is TGTGCCAGCAGTTACTCTGCTAGCGGTTACACAGATACGCAGTATTTT. As protein: CASSYSASGYTDTQYF.

The V and J genes are TRBV28 and TRBJ1-1; 8 positions agree with TRBD1. With 5 bases clipped from V and 4 bases from J, the junction kept 9 bases outside the gene matches. CDR1 is MDHEN and CDR2 is SYDVKM in the germline V gene. The CDR3 loop spans 15 amino acids. The CDR3 loop reads CASSPIDRGPTEAFF. CDR3 bases: TGTGCCAGCAGTCCGATAGACAGGGGCCCCACTGAAGCTTTCTTT.

The V gene is TRBV7-9, the J gene TRBJ1-2, with unresolved D. V was shortened by 6 bases and J by 2 bases, with 16 bases between the two germline ends. Germline V lookup: CDR1 SEHNR, CDR2 FQNEAQ (reference sequence). CDR3 size: 15 residues. The CDR3 reads CASRVSRGKNYGYTF. The DNA of the CDR3 is TGTGCCAGCAGGGTCTCTAGAGGAAAAAACTATGGCTACACCTTC.

The chain recombines TRBV7-6 with TRBJ2-3, with 9 positions matching TRBD1. The CDR3 is made up of 15 amino acids. V lost 1 base and J lost 2; bases outside the gene matches: 1. Germline V gene data show CDR1 as SGHVS and CDR2 as FNYEAQ. For the CDR3, the DNA is TGTGCCAGCAGCTTAGTACAGGGGGCCACAGATACGCAGTATTTT. Translation: CASSLVQGATDTQYF.

V gene TRBV11-2 combines with J gene TRBJ1-1; perhaps TRBD1 as D (6 bases). The CDR3 totals 14 residues. Germline CDR1 reads SGHAT; CDR2 reads FQNNGV. Trimming removed 0 bases at V and 8 bases at J, with 13 bases between. The CDR3 region has the DNA TGTGCCAGCAGCTTAGATACAGGGCGAGACGAAGCTTTCTTT. Its protein product is CASSLDTGRDEAFF.

The chain carries TRBV10-1 and TRBJ2-5, with a weak D call TRBD2 (6 bases). Germline loops: CDR1 WNHNN, CDR2 SYGVQD (reference sequence). The CDR3 is 15 amino acids. Trimming removed 0 bases from V and 1 base from J, with 9 bases in between. This CDR3 reads CASSESAGLQETQYF. Here the CDR3 DNA reads TGCGCCAGCAGTGAGTCGGCGGGACTCCAAGAGACCCAGTACTTC.

The table lists this clone with a count of one. The chain employs TRBV28 and TRBJ1-1; no definite D call. This CDR3 has 11 amino acids. The V end lost 6 bases, the J end lost 11 bases, and 13 bases lay between the germline ends. The germline V gene has CDR1 MDHEN and CDR2 SYDVKM. DNA for the CDR3: TGTGCCAGCAGCTTTGCCCAGAGGGCTTTCTTT. This gives the protein CASSFAQRAFF.

This rearrangement joins TRBV5-4 to TRBJ2-6; 10 nucleotides agree with TRBD2. CDR1 and CDR2 from the germline V gene are SGHNT and YYREEE (reference sequence). This CDR3 spans 18 amino acids. The J segment lost 4 bases and the V segment lost 0 bases, leaving 7 bases of the junction unmatched. The CDR3: CASSLGGLAGAGANVLTF. The CDR3, as DNA: TGTGCCAGCAGCTTGGGCGGCCTAGCGGGAGCCGGGGCCAACGTCCTGACTTTC. Full variable domain (rest looked up from reference TRBV5-4 and TRBJ2-6): ETGVTQSPTHLIKTRGQQVTLRCSSQSGHNTVSWYQQALGQGPQFIFQYYREEENGRGNFPPRFSGLQFPNYSSELNVNALELDDSALYLCASSLGGLAGAGANVLTFGAGSRLTVL.